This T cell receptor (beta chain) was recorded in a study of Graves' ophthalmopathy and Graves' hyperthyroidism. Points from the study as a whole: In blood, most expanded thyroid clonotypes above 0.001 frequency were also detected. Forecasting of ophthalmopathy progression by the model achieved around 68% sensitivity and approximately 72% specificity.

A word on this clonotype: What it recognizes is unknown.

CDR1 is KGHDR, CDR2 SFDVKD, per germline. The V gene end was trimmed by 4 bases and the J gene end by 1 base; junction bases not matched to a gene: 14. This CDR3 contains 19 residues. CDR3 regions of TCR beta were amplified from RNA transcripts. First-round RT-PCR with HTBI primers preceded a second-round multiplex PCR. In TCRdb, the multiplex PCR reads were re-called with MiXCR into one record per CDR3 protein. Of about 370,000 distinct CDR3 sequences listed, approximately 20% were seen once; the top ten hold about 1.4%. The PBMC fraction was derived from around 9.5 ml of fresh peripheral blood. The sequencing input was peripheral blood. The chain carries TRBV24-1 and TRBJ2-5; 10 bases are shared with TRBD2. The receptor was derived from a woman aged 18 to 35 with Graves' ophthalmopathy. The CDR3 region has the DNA TGTGCCACCAGTGACGAAACTAGCGGGGAGCCGGCCGTCCAAGAGACCCAGTACTTC. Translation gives CATSDETSGEPAVQETQYF.